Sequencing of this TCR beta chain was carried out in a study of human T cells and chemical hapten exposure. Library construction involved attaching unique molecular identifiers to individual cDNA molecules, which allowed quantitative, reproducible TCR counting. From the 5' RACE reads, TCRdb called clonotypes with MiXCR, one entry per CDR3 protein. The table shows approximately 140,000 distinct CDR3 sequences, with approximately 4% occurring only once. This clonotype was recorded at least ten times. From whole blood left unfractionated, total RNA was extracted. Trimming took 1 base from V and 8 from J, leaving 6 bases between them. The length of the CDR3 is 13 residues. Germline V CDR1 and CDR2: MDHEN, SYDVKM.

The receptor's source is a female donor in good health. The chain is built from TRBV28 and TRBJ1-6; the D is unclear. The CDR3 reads CASSLFNYSPLHF. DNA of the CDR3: TGTGCCAGCAGTTTATTTAACTATTCACCCCTCCACTTT. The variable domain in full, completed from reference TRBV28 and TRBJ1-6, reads DVKVTQSSRYLVKRTGEKVFLECVQDMDHENMFWYRQDPGLGLRLIYFSYDVKMKEKGDIPEGYSVSREKKERFSLILESASTNQTSMYLCASSLFNYSPLHFGNGTRLTVT.